The source of this T cell receptor (beta chain) is a study of T-cell reconstitution after alpha-beta-depleted transplantation in children. A library of TCRbeta sequences, prepared with unique molecular identifiers, was generated. One entry per CDR3 protein results from TCRdb running MiXCR on the PCR reads. The sample has about 230,000 distinct CDR3 sequences, around 9.9% seen once; the top ten hold roughly 27%. This clonotype showed up many times. V was shortened by 0 bases and J by 5 bases, with 13 bases between the two germline ends. Germline CDR1 is DFQATT and CDR2 is SNEGSKA (reference sequence). This CDR3 has 14 residues.

This chain joins TRBV20-1 and TRBJ1-2, with D unresolved. Sequences were derived from PBMCs, sampled before TCRalphabeta/CD19-depleted stem cell transplant. The sequence derives from a child younger than two with acute myeloid leukemia, due to receive a stem cell transplant. The CDR3 region is CSARDRAGGYGYTF. The CDR3 coding sequence is TGCAGTGCTAGAGATCGGGCAGGAGGATATGGCTACACCTTC.